The rows below give T cell receptor beta chains drawn from one sample of a study of early T cells in non-severe SARS-CoV-2 infection. Using its own MiXCR run on the 5' RACE reads, TCRdb lists one record per CDR3 protein. The sample has 74,000 or so distinct CDR3 sequences, around 13% seen once. Sequencing input: whole blood. These receptors all stem from an adult who was a healthcare worker with PCR-confirmed SARS-CoV-2 infection or an uninfected control (not recorded which). CDR3s include the opening cysteine and the closing phenylalanine or tryptophan. Expanded clones get a size class; other rows say once, few or many, or leave the size out.

CDR3aa: CASSLGTGQEKLFF; abundance: NA; len: 14; v_gene: TRBV5-1; j_gene: TRBJ1-4
CDR3aa: CSAAGLAGAGEQYF; abundance: NA; len: 14; v_gene: TRBV20-1; j_gene: TRBJ2-7
CDR3aa: CASSKRIGNTEAFF; abundance: many; len: 14; v_gene: TRBV28; j_gene: TRBJ1-1
CDR3aa: CASSLYRNTGELFF; abundance: NA; len: 14; v_gene: TRBV11-3; j_gene: TRBJ2-2
CDR3aa: CASSFSSADKNIQYF; abundance: NA; len: 15; v_gene: TRBV7-8; j_gene: TRBJ2-4
CDR3aa: CASRGQGAAKNIQYF; abundance: many; len: 15; v_gene: TRBV6-1; j_gene: TRBJ2-4
CDR3aa: CSAPHQGSGSDEQFF; abundance: many; len: 15; v_gene: TRBV20-1; j_gene: TRBJ2-1
CDR3aa: CSARGQQGSYNSPLHF; abundance: NA; len: 16; v_gene: TRBV20-1; j_gene: TRBJ1-6
CDR3aa: CASSTRTIPLHF; abundance: NA; len: 12; v_gene: TRBV7-8; j_gene: TRBJ1-6
CDR3aa: CASKGSSWVEQFF; abundance: many; len: 13; v_gene: TRBV2; j_gene: TRBJ2-1
CDR3aa: CASSLKPGGEAFF; abundance: many; len: 13; v_gene: TRBV5-6; j_gene: TRBJ1-1
CDR3aa: CASSFRGGTDTQYF; abundance: few; len: 14; v_gene: TRBV28; j_gene: TRBJ2-3
CDR3aa: CASSERVDTGELFF; abundance: many; len: 14; v_gene: TRBV6-4; j_gene: TRBJ2-2
CDR3aa: CASSYYSGGLNYGYTF; abundance: many; len: 16; v_gene: TRBV6-2/TRBV6-3; j_gene: TRBJ1-2
CDR3aa: CASSLRGNQPQHF; abundance: many; len: 13; v_gene: TRBV27; j_gene: TRBJ1-5
CDR3aa: CASSGTSSYNEQFF; abundance: NA; len: 14; v_gene: TRBV7-8; j_gene: TRBJ2-1
CDR3aa: CASSNLDRQGTEQFF; abundance: few; len: 15; v_gene: TRBV2; j_gene: TRBJ2-1
CDR3aa: CASSVGDSSLQRTQYF; abundance: NA; len: 16; v_gene: TRBV9; j_gene: TRBJ2-5
CDR3aa: CASSSRLAGIQETQYF; abundance: many; len: 16; v_gene: TRBV7-9; j_gene: TRBJ2-5
CDR3aa: CSANAGALPSTDTQYF; abundance: few; len: 16; v_gene: TRBV20-1; j_gene: TRBJ2-3
CDR3aa: CSAQRQANTEAFF; abundance: NA; len: 13; v_gene: TRBV20-1; j_gene: TRBJ1-1
CDR3aa: CASSPRTEIMNTEAFF; abundance: many; len: 16; v_gene: TRBV6-6; j_gene: TRBJ1-1
CDR3aa: CASSLVSANTGELFF; abundance: many; len: 15; v_gene: TRBV6-2/TRBV6-3; j_gene: TRBJ2-2
CDR3aa: CASSFGTGWEAFF; abundance: NA; len: 13; v_gene: TRBV7-2; j_gene: TRBJ1-1
CDR3aa: CSVDSGVQYF; abundance: few; len: 10; v_gene: TRBV29-1; j_gene: TRBJ2-7
CDR3aa: CASSILAGVENEQFF; abundance: few; len: 15; v_gene: TRBV28; j_gene: TRBJ2-1
CDR3aa: CASRTSPGQGSPGGTNTEAFF; abundance: few; len: 21; v_gene: TRBV11-2; j_gene: TRBJ1-1
CDR3aa: CASSPLGRGGDEQYF; abundance: many; len: 15; v_gene: TRBV7-9; j_gene: TRBJ2-7